The next 8 T cell receptor beta chains were all read from a single sample in a study of blood T cell repertoires in COVID-19. TCRdb's table, derived via immunoSEQ multiplex PCR, lists solely in-frame clones and lacks some. The sample records 30,000 to 40,000 clones, 75% to 90% being singletons. Input material: peripheral blood. These receptors were collected from a man in his fifties or sixties with active or convalescent COVID-19.

The genes are TRBV7-2 and TRBJ2-5; 13 bases are a match to TRBD2. The CDR3 covers 16 residues. The junction had 7 bases not matched to a gene; V was cut back by 4 bases and J by 5 bases. Germline CDR1 reads SGHTA; CDR2 reads FQGNSA. The CDR3, as DNA: TGTGCCAGCAGCTCCTCCGGGACTAGCGGGACGGAGACCCAGTACTTC. It specifies CASSSSGTSGTETQYF.

This chain connects TRBV2 to TRBJ1-1; a possible D gene is TRBD1 (5 bases). The CDR3 extends over 12 amino acids. The V end lost 6 bases, the J end lost 8 bases, and 13 bases lay between the germline ends. The germline gives CDR1 SNHLY, CDR2 FYNNEI. CDR3 in DNA: TGTGCCAGCAGGACGGACAACTTGGAAGCTTTCTTT. Protein: CASRTDNLEAFF.

CDR3 sequence: CATSDNPGSAYGYTF. For the CDR3, the DNA is TGTGCCACCAGTGATAACCCGGGATCGGCTTATGGCTACACCTTC. The chain is built from TRBV24-1 and TRBJ1-2; D not certain. Looked up from germline, CDR1 is KGHDR and CDR2 is SFDVKD. Trimming removed 3 bases at V and 5 bases at J, with 15 bases between. The CDR3 consists of 15 residues.

The rearrangement joins TRBV7-2 to TRBJ1-5; 11 nucleotides line up with TRBD1. This CDR3 is built from 16 residues. V was clipped by 5 bases and J by 9 bases; unmatched bases: 12. The germline CDR1 and CDR2 sequences are SGHTA and FQGNSA. CDR3 sequence: CASSPRTGGLLGPQHF. CDR3 bases: TGTGCCAGCAGCCCCAGGACAGGGGGCCTCCTAGGGCCCCAGCATTTT.

This clone was recorded only once. The chain has TRBV6-2 or TRBV6-3 and TRBJ1-5; D is perhaps TRBD1 (5 bases). Between the trimmed V and J ends, which lost 6 bases and 10 bases, there was a span of 13 bases. CDR1 is MNHEY, CDR2 SVGEGT, per germline. The length of the CDR3 is 12 residues. The CDR3 coding sequence is TGTGCCAGCAGCCCCAGGGAAACCCCCCAGCATTTT. It yields the protein CASSPRETPQHF.

CDR3 loop: CASSSERGVNYGYTF. The CDR3 DNA reads as TGTGCCAGCAGCTCAGAGCGGGGGGTAAACTATGGCTACACCTTC. The chain has TRBV7-9 and TRBJ1-2; a possible D gene is TRBD1 (5 bases). Germline V lookup: CDR1 SEHNR, CDR2 FQNEAQ (reference sequence). The V end lost 4 bases, the J end lost 2 bases, and 14 bases lay between the germline ends. The length of the CDR3 is 15 residues. Combining the CDR3 with reference TRBV7-9 and TRBJ1-2 gives the whole variable domain DTGVSQNPRHKITKRGQNVTFRCDPISEHNRLYWYRQTLGQGPEFLTYFQNEAQLEKSRLLSDRFSAERPKGSFSTLEIQRTEQGDSAMYLCASSSERGVNYGYTFGSGTRLTVV.

This clone was detected only once. This chain links TRBV6-4 with TRBJ2-1; weak D call: TRBD2 (6 bases). The CDR3 contains 14 residues. Per germline, CDR1 MRHNA and CDR2 SNTAGT. The V gene lost 5 bases and the J gene lost 7 bases, with 15 bases spanning the gap. CDR3 in amino acids: CASSPRAGGNEQFF. In DNA form, the CDR3 reads TGTGCCAGCAGTCCCCGAGCGGGCGGGAATGAGCAGTTCTTC.

The chain links TRBV2 to TRBJ2-7; 7 positions match TRBD2. Germline lookup yields CDR1 SNHLY and CDR2 FYNNEI. Trimming took 4 bases from V and 6 from J; bases not matched to a gene: 15. The CDR3 contains 16 residues. Here the CDR3 reads CASSAWEGRAFPEQYV. CDR3 DNA sequence: TGTGCCAGCAGTGCGTGGGAGGGTCGGGCGTTCCCCGAGCAGTACGTC.